This TCR beta chain was sequenced during a study of T cell repertoires in cytomegalovirus infection. Study at large: Evidence of both CMV infection and a matching HLA type came from public TCR beta signatures.

TCRdb re-analysed the reads in MiXCR, keeping a single row per CDR3 protein. The sample gives about 770,000 distinct CDR3 sequences, roughly 29% of which show up once; approximately 14% is in the top ten. The V and J ends lost 8 bases and 0 bases respectively, with 11 bases between them. The CDR3 extends over 14 amino acids. There are a few counts of this clonotype. Its specificity is unknown. The source of this sequence is a human donor in good health (CMV status not recorded). Some clones in this sample may be carry-over from other donors' samples. The chain recombines TRBV12-3 or TRBV12-4 with TRBJ2-4; D may be TRBD1 (6 bases). Sequenced material: cultured CD8+ T cells from PBMCs, taken from culture after CMV antigen stimulation. CDR3 sequence: CASSKDRAKNIQYF. CDR3 bases: TGTGCCAGCTCCAAGGACAGAGCCAAAAACATTCAGTACTTC.